The clone carrying this TCR beta chain was counted a few times. A template switching step contributed a universal primer site, while unique molecular identifiers were present in the cDNA. TCRdb reprocessed the 5' RACE reads via MiXCR and lists one record per CDR3 protein. Of roughly 230,000 distinct CDR3 sequences listed, about 8.3% are singletons. The data stem from a study of identical twins. Healthy Caucasians alone served as donors. This CDR3 has 15 residues. Germline assignment: CDR1 DFQATT and CDR2 SNEGSKA (reference sequence). V lost 0 bases to trimming and J lost 2 bases; unmatched junction nucleotides: 1. The sample also formed part of further work on yellow fever vaccine responses in identical twins.

Sequenced input: CD8+ T cells sorted from blood. This chain connects TRBV20-1 to TRBJ2-7, with 13 bases aligning to TRBD2. The receptor was derived from a woman aged 18-35 years in good health. CDR3 amino acids: CSARELAGGTYEQYF. CDR3 nucleotide sequence: TGCAGTGCTAGAGAACTAGCGGGGGGGACCTACGAGCAGTACTTC.